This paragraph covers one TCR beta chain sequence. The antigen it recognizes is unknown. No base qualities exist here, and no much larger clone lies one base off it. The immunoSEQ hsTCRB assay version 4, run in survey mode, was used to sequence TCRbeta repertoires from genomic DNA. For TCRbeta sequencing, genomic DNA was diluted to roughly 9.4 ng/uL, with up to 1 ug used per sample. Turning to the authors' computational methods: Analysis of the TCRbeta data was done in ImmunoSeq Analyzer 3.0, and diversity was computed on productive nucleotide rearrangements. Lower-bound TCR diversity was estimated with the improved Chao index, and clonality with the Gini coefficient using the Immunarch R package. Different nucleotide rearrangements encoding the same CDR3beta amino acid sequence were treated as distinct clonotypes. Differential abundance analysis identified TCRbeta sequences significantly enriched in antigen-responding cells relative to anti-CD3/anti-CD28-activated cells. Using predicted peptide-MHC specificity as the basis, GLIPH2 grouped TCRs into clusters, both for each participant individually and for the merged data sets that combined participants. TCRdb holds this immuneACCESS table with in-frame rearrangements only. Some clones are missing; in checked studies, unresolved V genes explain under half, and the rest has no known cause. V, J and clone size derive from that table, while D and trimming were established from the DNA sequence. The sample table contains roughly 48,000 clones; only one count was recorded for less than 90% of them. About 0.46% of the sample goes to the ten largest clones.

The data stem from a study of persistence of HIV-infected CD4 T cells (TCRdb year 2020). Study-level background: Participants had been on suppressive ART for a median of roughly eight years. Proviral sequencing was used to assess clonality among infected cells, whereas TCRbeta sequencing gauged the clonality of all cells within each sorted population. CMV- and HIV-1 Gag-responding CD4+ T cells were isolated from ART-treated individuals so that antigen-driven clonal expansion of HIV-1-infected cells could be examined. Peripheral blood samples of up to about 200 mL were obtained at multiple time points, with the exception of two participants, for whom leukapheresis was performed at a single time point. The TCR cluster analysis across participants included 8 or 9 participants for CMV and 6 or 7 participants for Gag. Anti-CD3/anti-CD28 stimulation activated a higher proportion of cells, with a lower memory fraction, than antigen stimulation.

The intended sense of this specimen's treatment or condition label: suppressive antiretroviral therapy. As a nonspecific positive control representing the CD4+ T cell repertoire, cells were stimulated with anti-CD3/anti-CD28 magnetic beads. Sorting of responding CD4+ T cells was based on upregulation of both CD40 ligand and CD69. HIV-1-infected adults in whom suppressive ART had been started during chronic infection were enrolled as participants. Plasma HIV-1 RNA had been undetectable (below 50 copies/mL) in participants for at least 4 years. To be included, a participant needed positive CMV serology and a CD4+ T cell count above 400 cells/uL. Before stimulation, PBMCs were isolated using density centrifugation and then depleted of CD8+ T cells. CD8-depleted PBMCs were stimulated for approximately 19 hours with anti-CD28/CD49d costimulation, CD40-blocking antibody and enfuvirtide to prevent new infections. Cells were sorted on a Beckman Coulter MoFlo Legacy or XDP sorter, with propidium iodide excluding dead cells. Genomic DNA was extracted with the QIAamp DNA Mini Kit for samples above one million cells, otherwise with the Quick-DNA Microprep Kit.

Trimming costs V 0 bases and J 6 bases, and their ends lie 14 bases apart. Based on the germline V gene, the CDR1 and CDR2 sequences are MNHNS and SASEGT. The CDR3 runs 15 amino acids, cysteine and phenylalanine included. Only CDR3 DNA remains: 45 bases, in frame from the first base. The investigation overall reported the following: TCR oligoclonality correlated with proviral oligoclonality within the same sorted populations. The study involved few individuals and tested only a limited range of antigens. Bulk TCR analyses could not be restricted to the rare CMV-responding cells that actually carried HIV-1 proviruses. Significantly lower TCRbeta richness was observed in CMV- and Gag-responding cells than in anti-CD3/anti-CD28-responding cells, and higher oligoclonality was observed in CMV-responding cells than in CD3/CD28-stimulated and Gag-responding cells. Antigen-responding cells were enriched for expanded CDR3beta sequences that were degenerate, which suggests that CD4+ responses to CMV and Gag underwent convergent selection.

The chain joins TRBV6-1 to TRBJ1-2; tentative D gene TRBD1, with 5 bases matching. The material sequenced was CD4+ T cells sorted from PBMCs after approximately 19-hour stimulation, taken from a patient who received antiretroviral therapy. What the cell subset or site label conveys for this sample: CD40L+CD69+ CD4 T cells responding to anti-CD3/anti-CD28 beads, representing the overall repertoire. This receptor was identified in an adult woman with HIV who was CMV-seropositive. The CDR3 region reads CASSEAGGTWDGYTF. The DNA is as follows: TGTGCCAGCAGTGAAGCGGGGGGGACGTGGGATGGCTACACCTTC.